This T cell receptor (beta chain) is from a study of cytomegalovirus exposure and HLA in healthy donors. Study-level findings and limits: As was reported, the HLA-A and HLA-B alleles of most subjects were accurately predicted from TCR beta sequences. For TCR beta chains, V- and J-gene trimming was later linked to a missense DCLRE1C variant. TCR beta sequences numbering around 15,000 were associated with HLA alleles at 0.05 false discovery rate in a later analysis.

The CDR3 covers 15 residues. From germline, CDR1 is LNHDA and CDR2 SQIVND (reference sequence). The V end was cut by 9 bases, the J end by 2 bases, with 20 bases between. In its sample, this clone was seen once. Its antigen is not identified. This PCR relied on a set of 60 Vbeta primers and 13 Jbeta primers. TCRdb's copy holds only in-frame clones and misses some; the assay was immunoSEQ multiplex PCR. This table has 180,000 or so clones, about four fifths appearing once. The chain combines TRBV19 with TRBJ2-7; possible D gene TRBD2, 5 bases. The sequenced sample consisted of PBMCs. The TCR comes from a female donor in good health and CMV-seronegative. Here the CDR3 reads CARQRKRKTAYEQYF. The CDR3 coding sequence is TGTGCCAGGCAGCGGAAGCGGAAGACGGCCTACGAGCAGTACTTC.